These T cell receptor beta chains were read from a single sample in a study of blood T cell repertoires in COVID-19. Sequencing was performed with immunoSEQ multiplex PCR; in TCRdb, only in-frame clones are kept and a portion is missing. The sample has about 120,000 clones, around 91% seen once. The sample taken for sequencing was peripheral blood. Receptors originate from a woman aged 60-70 years with COVID-19, enrolled during active disease. Each CDR3 is given with its conserved first and last residue. Each record gives: D gene, J gene, clone size, V gene, CDR3 protein, CDR3 DNA. D genes are given only for firm matches. Clone size is given for some rows only: seen once, a few or many times, or a class if the clone is expanded.

>TRBD2|TRBJ2-7|-|TRBV18
CASSRGRSGGSSYEQYF
TGTGCCAGCTCACGGGGAAGGAGCGGGGGAAGCTCCTACGAGCAGTACTTC
>-|TRBJ1-1|once|TRBV10-3
CAISESYGGGNTEAFF
TGTGCCATCAGTGAGTCGTATGGTGGCGGGAACACTGAAGCTTTCTTT
>-|TRBJ2-1|-|TRBV19
CASSFRGSYNEQFF
TGTGCCAGTAGTTTCCGCGGGTCCTACAATGAGCAGTTCTTC
>TRBD1|TRBJ2-5|-|TRBV18
CASSLDRGAQETQYF
TGTGCCAGCTCACTTGACAGGGGGGCCCAAGAGACCCAGTACTTC
>TRBD2|TRBJ2-6|-|TRBV7-9
CASSLAITSGGSGANVLTF
TGTGCCAGCAGCTTAGCGATAACTAGCGGGGGTAGCGGGGCCAACGTCCTGACTTTC
>-|TRBJ2-3|-|TRBV7-3
CASSAGDLSTDTQYF
TGTGCCAGCAGCGCAGGGGACCTTAGCACAGATACGCAGTATTTT
>TRBD1|TRBJ1-2|-|TRBV11-2
CASSKDRGSGYTF
TGTGCCAGCAGCAAGGACAGGGGGTCTGGCTACACCTTC
>-|TRBJ1-1|-|TRBV7-9
CASSLRGGTSNTEAFF
TGTGCCAGCAGCTTAAGGGGGGGCACTTCGAACACTGAAGCTTTCTTT
>TRBD1|TRBJ2-2|-|TRBV29-1
CSGRTGGGELFF
TGCAGCGGAAGAACAGGGGGCGGGGAGCTGTTTTTT
>TRBD1|TRBJ2-7|-|TRBV5-6
CASSLTGTGSSDEQYF
TGTGCCAGCAGCCTAACCGGGACAGGGTCTTCTGACGAGCAGTACTTC
>TRBD1|TRBJ2-7|-|TRBV3-1/TRBV3-2
CASSQDGTGVYEQYF
TGTGCCAGCAGCCAAGACGGGACAGGGGTTTACGAGCAGTACTTC
>TRBD1|TRBJ1-2|-|TRBV4-3
CASSQLDRGRLGYTF
TGCGCCAGCAGCCAATTAGACAGGGGGCGATTGGGCTACACCTTC
>TRBD1|TRBJ1-2|-|TRBV6-5
CASNRQGEGYTF
TGTGCCAGCAACCGACAGGGAGAAGGCTACACCTTC
>TRBD1|TRBJ1-2|-|TRBV5-6
CATTGTGGGGYTF
TGTGCCACCACCGGGACAGGGGGCGGTGGCTACACCTTC
>-|TRBJ1-4|-|TRBV5-1
CASSIRTAPNEKLFF
TGCGCCAGCAGCATCCGGACAGCTCCTAATGAAAAACTGTTTTTT
>-|TRBJ2-5|-|TRBV5-4
CASSPPGLGQETQYF
TGTGCCAGCAGCCCACCGGGACTGGGCCAAGAGACCCAGTACTTC
>TRBD1|TRBJ2-1|-|TRBV11-3
CASSLDRGEYNEQFF
TGTGCCAGCAGCCTAGACAGGGGAGAATACAATGAGCAGTTCTTC